This entry lists 14 T cell receptor beta chains sequenced from one sample in a study of early T cells in non-severe SARS-CoV-2 infection. MiXCR was run by TCRdb on the 5' RACE reads, yielding one entry per CDR3 protein. This sample has more than 80,000 distinct CDR3 sequences, with roughly 9.6% found just once. Sample: whole blood. The source is an adult who was a healthcare worker with PCR-confirmed SARS-CoV-2 infection or an uninfected control (not recorded which).

This clonotype was recorded at least ten times. J is TRBJ2-1 and V is TRBV7-2; the D is unclear. This CDR3 has 13 amino acids. Germline V gene data show CDR1 as SGHTA and CDR2 as FQGNSA. With 1 base removed from V and 4 bases from J, the gap between germline ends came to 5 bases. CDR3 nucleotides: TGTGCCAGCAGCTTAGACGGATACAATGAGCAGTTCTTC. Protein product: CASSLDGYNEQFF. Drawing the rest from reference TRBV7-2 and TRBJ2-1, the complete variable domain is GAGVSQSPSNKVTEKGKDVELRCDPISGHTALYWYRQSLGQGLEFLIYFQGNSAPDKSGLPSDRFSAERTGGSVSTLTIQRTQQEDSAVYLCASSLDGYNEQFFGPGTRLTVL.

In its sample, this clonotype was seen many times. The chain recombines TRBV5-1 with TRBJ2-1; 9 positions agree with TRBD2. CDR1 and CDR2 (germline): SGHRS, YFSETQ. The CDR3 contains 16 residues. V lost 0 bases, J lost 3 bases, and 4 bases stayed unmatched. The CDR3 loop is CASSLAAGGYYNEQFF. The CDR3 coding sequence is TGCGCCAGCAGCTTGGCAGCGGGAGGATACTACAATGAGCAGTTCTTC.

The sample holds many counts of this clonotype. This chain links TRBV20-1 with TRBJ2-7, with D hard to call. The CDR3 is 14 amino acids. V lost 1 base and J 3 bases, leaving 13 bases between the germline ends. Germline V gives CDR1 DFQATT, CDR2 SNEGSKA (reference sequence). The CDR3 coding sequence is TGCAGTGCTAGAGGCTCCCTCGGATTCTACGAGCAGTACTTC. This translates into CSARGSLGFYEQYF.

Ten or more counts support this clonotype. The genes are TRBV4-1 and TRBJ2-7, with D maybe TRBD1 (5 bases). Trimming took off 3 bases at V and 4 bases at J, with 7 bases between the two ends. CDR3 length: 12 residues. Per the germline V gene, CDR1 is MGHRA and CDR2 is YSYEKL. CDR3 sequence: CASSHDSYEQYF. CDR3 nucleotide sequence: TGCGCCAGCAGCCACGACAGTTACGAGCAGTACTTC.

This clonotype was counted many times. This chain links TRBV20-1 with TRBJ2-1; D call uncertain. Looked up from germline, CDR1 is DFQATT and CDR2 is SNEGSKA (reference sequence). This CDR3 is 15 amino acids long. V lost 2 bases to trimming and J lost 4 bases, with 15 bases between them. The CDR3 sequence: CSARPAGFGYNEQFF. CDR3 in DNA: TGCAGTGCTAGACCTGCAGGTTTCGGATACAATGAGCAGTTCTTC.

In its sample, this clonotype was seen many times. V is TRBV7-9 and J is TRBJ1-2; maybe TRBD1 (6 bases). Trimming cost V 2 bases and J 8 bases, with 12 bases left between them. This CDR3 has 13 amino acids. Looked up from germline, CDR1 is SEHNR and CDR2 is FQNEAQ (reference sequence). Written as DNA, the CDR3 is TGTGCCAGCAGCTTATCCAGGGGAGGAGGCTACACCTTC. Its protein product is CASSLSRGGGYTF.

A few counts support this clonotype. The V call is TRBV4-2, the J call TRBJ1-1, with 8 bases matching TRBD1. CDR3 size: 16 residues. Germline lookup yields CDR1 LGHNA and CDR2 YNFKEQ. V lost 0 bases to trimming and J lost 4 bases; unmatched junction nucleotides: 7. CDR3 sequence: CASSQDFQGARTEAFF. DNA of the CDR3: TGTGCCAGCAGCCAAGATTTTCAGGGGGCGCGCACTGAAGCTTTCTTT.

This chain uses TRBV10-3 with TRBJ2-5; the D is unclear. In germline, CDR1 is ENHRY, CDR2 SYGVKD. The V end was cut by 6 bases, the J end by 4 bases, with 15 bases between. The CDR3 has 14 amino acids. CDR3 loop: CAISPPGDLETQYF. Written as DNA, the CDR3 is TGTGCCATCAGCCCCCCGGGCGACTTAGAGACCCAGTACTTC.

This clonotype has only a few counts. The chain has TRBV28 and TRBJ2-3, with a possible D match to TRBD2 (5 bases). The V end lost 4 bases, the J end lost 9 bases, and 26 bases lay between the germline ends. There are 17 residues in the CDR3. Germline CDR1 is MDHEN and CDR2 is SYDVKM. For the CDR3, the DNA is TGTGCCAGCAGTTCTCCTATCACCCGGGCCAACGAGGGAACGCAGTATTTT. It encodes CASSSPITRANEGTQYF.

The chain carries TRBV5-6 and TRBJ2-7; TRBD1 is a possible D gene (5 bases). The germline V gene has CDR1 SGHDT and CDR2 YYEEEE. The germline V and J ends were trimmed by 2 bases and 2 bases, with 11 bases remaining between them. The length of the CDR3 is 14 residues. The CDR3 loop reads CASSLPQVTYEQYF. The CDR3 DNA reads as TGTGCCAGCAGCTTACCACAGGTCACCTACGAGCAGTACTTC.

The chain uses TRBV7-9 and TRBJ2-7, with D perhaps TRBD1 (5 bases). The CDR3 runs 14 residues. With 1 base removed from V and 2 bases from J, the gap between germline ends came to 9 bases. Germline-derived CDR1 and CDR2 are SEHNR and FQNEAQ (reference sequence). CDR3 residues: CASSLVQGTYEQYF. The CDR3 coding sequence is TGTGCCAGCAGCTTAGTTCAGGGAACCTACGAGCAGTACTTC.

Comment on this clonotype: A clone one base away is much larger, so this may be a read error. The rearrangement joins TRBV20-1 to TRBJ2-7; maybe TRBD2 (5 bases). V was cut by 6 bases and J by 6 bases, with 18 bases left in between. Germline V lookup: CDR1 DFQATT, CDR2 SNEGSKA (reference sequence). CDR3 length: 13 amino acids. The CDR3 loop reads CSARRGYGLEQYF. CDR3 sequence (DNA): TGCAGTGCGAGAAGAGGGTACGGGCTCGAGCAGTACTTC.

The chain has TRBV7-8 and TRBJ2-7; 8 nucleotides align to TRBD2. CDR1 is SGHVS and CDR2 is FQNEAQ in the germline V gene. J gave up 3 bases and V 4 bases, and 8 bases lay outside the gene matches. There are 15 residues in the CDR3. CDR3 protein: CASSWTSLKLYEQYF. Here the CDR3 DNA reads TGTGCCAGCAGCTGGACTAGCCTCAAACTCTACGAGCAGTACTTC.

The sample holds many counts of this clonotype. The V and J genes are TRBV20-1 and TRBJ1-6, with D unclear. V was trimmed by 1 base and J by 5 bases, leaving 15 bases between them. Looked up from germline, CDR1 is DFQATT and CDR2 is SNEGSKA (reference sequence). The CDR3 length is 16 residues. DNA of the CDR3: TGCAGTGCTAGAGCCTACGGCGGGGTGAATAATTCACCCCTCCACTTT. It yields the protein CSARAYGGVNNSPLHF.